Below are 16 T cell receptor beta chains sequenced from a single sample in a study of cytomegalovirus exposure and HLA in healthy donors. Produced via immunoSEQ multiplex PCR; TCRdb's table is partial and in-frame only. The sample yields tens of thousands of clones, more than 85% seen once. The sequenced sample was PBMCs. The origin of the receptors is a woman younger than 35 in good health and CMV-seronegative.

The J gene is TRBJ1-2, the V gene TRBV7-2; 7 bases match TRBD1. The CDR3 loop spans 13 amino acids. The germline V gene has CDR1 SGHTA and CDR2 FQGNSA. V lost 5 bases to trimming and J lost 6 bases; unmatched junction nucleotides: 6. The CDR3 sequence is CASSQRTGDGYTF. CDR3 nucleotide sequence: TGTGCCAGCAGCCAACGGACAGGTGATGGCTACACCTTC.

This chain joins TRBV27 and TRBJ2-1; 8 nucleotides agree with TRBD1. Germline V gene lookup returns CDR1 MNHEY and CDR2 SMNVEV (reference sequence). Germline trimming cut 5 bases from V and 9 bases from J; bases unmatched to any gene: 12. This CDR3 is 15 amino acids long. The CDR3 loop is CASSPRGRGRVEQFF. CDR3 bases: TGTGCCAGCAGTCCCAGAGGCAGGGGGCGTGTTGAGCAGTTCTTC.

The rearrangement links TRBV4-1 to TRBJ2-3, with 8 positions matching TRBD1. Germline CDR1 MGHRA, CDR2 YSYEKL. The junction had 6 bases not matched to a gene; V was cut back by 3 bases and J by 4 bases. CDR3 size: 15 residues. In DNA form, the CDR3 reads TGCGCCAGCAGCCAGAGAGGACAGGGACCAGATACGCAGTATTTT. This gives the protein CASSQRGQGPDTQYF.

The chain recombines TRBV14 with TRBJ2-7; 9 nucleotides match TRBD2. J was trimmed by 3 bases and V by 1 base; bases with no gene match: 10. The V gene's germline CDR1 is SGHDN and CDR2 FVKESK. CDR3 length: 17 amino acids. CDR3 amino acids: CASSQGLWLAGNYEQYF. The CDR3 coding sequence is TGTGCCAGCAGCCAAGGGTTATGGCTAGCGGGGAACTACGAGCAGTACTTC.

This sequence joins TRBV27 and TRBJ1-2; D may be TRBD1 (5 bases). CDR1 is MNHEY, CDR2 SMNVEV, per germline (reference sequence). This CDR3 comprises 13 residues. Trimming removed 8 bases from V and 7 bases from J, with 17 bases in between. The CDR3 here is CASGSSRVLGYTF. For the CDR3, the DNA is TGTGCCAGCGGCAGTTCCAGGGTGCTTGGCTACACCTTC.

The chain carries TRBV5-4 and TRBJ2-7; 7 bases align to TRBD2. The CDR3 loop spans 15 amino acids. Per the germline V gene, CDR1 is SGHNT and CDR2 is YYREEE (reference sequence). With V trimmed by 2 bases and J by 2 bases, 7 bases remained unmatched. The CDR3 loop reads CASSLEGLLTYEQYF. Here the CDR3 DNA reads TGTGCCAGCAGCTTAGAGGGACTATTAACCTACGAGCAGTACTTC.

V is TRBV6-1 and J is TRBJ1-5; 8 bases are a match to TRBD1. Trimming at V came to 6 bases and at J to 3 bases, leaving 7 bases not matched to a gene. Germline V gene sequence: CDR1 MNHNS, CDR2 SASEGT. The CDR3 loop spans 15 amino acids. The CDR3 here is CASRNQGALNQPQHF. CDR3 DNA sequence: TGTGCCAGCAGGAATCAGGGGGCCCTCAATCAGCCCCAGCATTTT.

V gene TRBV27 combines with J gene TRBJ1-2; TRBD1 is a possible D gene (6 bases). Germline V gene sequence: CDR1 MNHEY, CDR2 SMNVEV (reference sequence). Trimming took off 7 bases at V and 2 bases at J, with 14 bases between the two ends. CDR3 length: 14 amino acids. The CDR3 DNA sequence: TGTGCCAGCAATATAACCGACAGGAACTATGGCTACACCTTC. It encodes CASNITDRNYGYTF.

The V call is TRBV15, the J call TRBJ1-2; D not resolved. The CDR3 loop spans 15 amino acids. From germline, CDR1 is LNHNV and CDR2 YYDKDF (reference sequence). Trimming removed 0 bases at V and 2 bases at J, with 10 bases between. The CDR3 DNA follows: TGTGCCACCAGCAGAGATCCTGTGTCGAACTATGGCTACACCTTC. It translates to CATSRDPVSNYGYTF.

The chain carries TRBV4-1 and TRBJ2-2, with 7 bases matching TRBD2. The CDR3 is 13 residues long. The J segment lost 6 bases and the V segment lost 6 bases, leaving 4 bases of the junction unmatched. Germline values: CDR1 MGHRA, CDR2 YSYEKL. The CDR3 nucleotides are TGCGCCAGCAGGCGGGAGTTTCCCGGGGAGCTGTTTTTT. This encodes CASRREFPGELFF.

The rearrangement joins TRBV7-6 to TRBJ1-3, with TRBD1 as a possible D gene (6 bases). From germline, CDR1 is SGHVS and CDR2 FNYEAQ. The CDR3 consists of 16 residues. With 4 bases removed from V and 0 bases from J, the gap between germline ends came to 13 bases. The chain's CDR3 is CASSSRGGSSGNTIYF. CDR3 DNA: TGTGCCAGCAGCTCCCGGGGGGGCAGCTCTGGAAACACCATATATTTT.

J is TRBJ2-6 and V is TRBV19; D is perhaps TRBD2 (6 bases). This CDR3 has 15 residues. Trimming stripped 6 bases from V and 2 bases from J, with 11 bases between. Germline V lookup: CDR1 LNHDA, CDR2 SQIVND (reference sequence). The CDR3 loop is CASSRWGAGANVLTF. CDR3 bases: TGTGCCAGTAGCAGATGGGGGGCTGGGGCCAACGTCCTGACTTTC.

J is TRBJ1-2 and V is TRBV28; 7 nucleotides agree with TRBD1. Germline values: CDR1 MDHEN, CDR2 SYDVKM. This CDR3 is 13 amino acids long. V lost 5 bases, J lost 8 bases, and 8 bases stayed unmatched. Written as DNA, the CDR3 is TGTGCCAGCAGTCGACAGGGAACCCCCGGCTACACCTTC. This encodes CASSRQGTPGYTF.

CDR3 loop: CSAINGGEQYF. CDR3 DNA: TGCAGTGCTATAAACGGTGGCGAGCAGTACTTC. This sequence joins TRBV20-1 and TRBJ2-7; D is ambiguous. With 4 bases removed from V and 6 bases from J, the gap between germline ends came to 10 bases. Germline V gene data show CDR1 as DFQATT and CDR2 as SNEGSKA (reference sequence). The CDR3 extends over 11 amino acids.

The chain links TRBV6-6 to TRBJ1-5; D not certain. The CDR3 loop spans 15 amino acids. Germline CDR1 MNHNY, CDR2 SVGAGI (reference sequence). V gave up 0 bases and J gave up 0 bases, with 6 bases separating them. The CDR3 here is CASSYSGSSNQPQHF. Here the CDR3 DNA reads TGTGCCAGCAGTTACTCAGGGAGTAGCAATCAGCCCCAGCATTTT.

This clone was recorded once. CDR3 nucleotides: TGTGCCAGCAGCCAACAGGCCGGACAGGGGGCTGCAGATACGCAGTATTTT. This codes for CASSQQAGQGAADTQYF. The chain is built from TRBV4-2 and TRBJ2-3, with 11 bases matching TRBD1. The germline V gene has CDR1 LGHNA and CDR2 YNFKEQ. The CDR3 has 17 amino acids. After removal of 2 bases from V and 4 bases from J, the junction contained 8 bases not matched to a gene.